Below are 22 T cell receptor beta chains sequenced from a single sample in a study of T cell responses to AZD1222 COVID-19 vaccine. Profiling relied on immunoSEQ multiplex PCR, and the TCRdb table lists in-frame clones only, not all of them. Counted here are some 110,000 clones, 88% occurring once; the ten biggest clones make up less than 4%. Specimen: peripheral blood, collected 28 days after the second AZD1222 dose. The receptors shown here come from an adult who received the AZD1222 COVID-19 vaccine.

This clone was seen a single time. The V and J genes are TRBV6-2 or TRBV6-3 and TRBJ1-5, with 8 bases identical to TRBD1. This CDR3 spans 14 amino acids. CDR1 and CDR2 (germline): MNHEY, SVGEGT. V shed 5 bases and J 2 bases; nucleotides not matched to a gene: 2. This CDR3 reads CASSAGGGNQPQHF. CDR3 sequence (DNA): TGTGCCAGCAGTGCAGGGGGCGGCAATCAGCCCCAGCATTTT.

The DNA of the CDR3 is TGTGCCAGCAGTCGTAAGACATGGCAAGAGACCCAGTACTTC. Translating gives CASSRKTWQETQYF. This chain uses TRBV7-2 with TRBJ2-5; D not resolved. The CDR3 totals 14 residues. Germline CDR1 reads SGHTA; CDR2 reads FQGNSA. The V and J ends lost 6 bases and 2 bases respectively, with 13 bases between them. The entire variable domain, with the rest obtained from reference TRBV7-2 and TRBJ2-5, is as follows: GAGVSQSPSNKVTEKGKDVELRCDPISGHTALYWYRQSLGQGLEFLIYFQGNSAPDKSGLPSDRFSAERTGGSVSTLTIQRTQQEDSAVYLCASSRKTWQETQYFGPGTRLLVL.

This clone was seen only once. The V call is TRBV12-3 or TRBV12-4, the J call TRBJ1-2; D is unclear. The length of the CDR3 is 11 residues. V was clipped by 8 bases and J by 8 bases, with 12 bases between them. CDR3 amino acids: CASLWAGGYTF. The DNA of the CDR3 is TGTGCCAGCCTGTGGGCCGGAGGCTACACCTTC.

The CDR3, as DNA: TGTGCCAGCAGCACCTTCCTCTCCTTTAGCGGGGGGATCCAAGAGACCCAGTACTTC. It translates to CASSTFLSFSGGIQETQYF. V and J are TRBV5-4 and TRBJ2-5, with TRBD2 matching 10 bases. The junction had 16 bases not matched to a gene; V was cut back by 4 bases and J by 1 base. This CDR3 comprises 19 residues. The germline CDR1 and CDR2 sequences are SGHNT and YYREEE (reference sequence).

V gene TRBV6-5 combines with J gene TRBJ1-2; D not resolved. V was trimmed by 4 bases and J by 8 bases, leaving 17 bases between them. The CDR3 is made up of 14 amino acids. Germline V CDR1 and CDR2: MNHEY, SVGAGI. As DNA, the CDR3 is TGTGCCAGCAGTTCCCCGGTGGAGGATGGGGGCTACACCTTC. Translating it yields CASSSPVEDGGYTF.

CDR3 in amino acids: CASSPRTSGRPSSYNEQFF. CDR3 sequence (DNA): TGTGCCAGCAGCCCCCGAACTAGCGGGAGGCCTTCCTCCTACAATGAGCAGTTCTTC. The rearrangement uses TRBV7-2 and TRBJ2-1, with 12 nucleotides matching TRBD2. This CDR3 region has 19 residues. V lost 5 bases, J lost 0 bases, and 11 bases stayed unmatched. CDR1 is SGHTA, CDR2 FQGNSA, per germline.

This clone was counted a single time. The chain carries TRBV3-1 (or the pseudogene TRBV3-2) and TRBJ2-3; D remains unclear. This CDR3 is 14 amino acids long. Trimming pared 4 bases from V and 4 bases from J, leaving 12 bases between. Germline lookup yields CDR1 LGHDT and CDR2 YNNKEL (reference sequence). The CDR3 reads CASSLRFGPDTQYF. CDR3 nucleotides: TGTGCCAGCAGCCTCAGGTTTGGGCCAGATACGCAGTATTTT.

The chain has TRBV6-2 or TRBV6-3 and TRBJ2-3, with 9 bases fitting TRBD2. This CDR3 contains 15 residues. The J segment lost 5 bases and the V segment lost 5 bases, leaving 8 bases of the junction unmatched. Germline V gene lookup returns CDR1 MNHEY and CDR2 SVGEGT. The CDR3 nucleotides read TGTGCCAGCAGTAATCCGGGACTAGCAGGAGATACGCAGTATTTT. Encoded protein: CASSNPGLAGDTQYF.

The gene calls are TRBV4-3 and TRBJ1-1, with a tentative D call TRBD1 (6 bases). The CDR3 has 14 amino acids. Germline CDR1 LGHNA, CDR2 YSLEER. Trimming removed 1 base at V and 6 bases at J, with 12 bases between. CDR3 loop: CASSQVAGDSEAFF. The DNA of the CDR3 is TGCGCCAGCAGCCAAGTTGCAGGGGACTCTGAAGCTTTCTTT.

This chain connects TRBV5-4 to TRBJ2-3; D not certain. Trimming stripped 0 bases from V and 4 bases from J, with 15 bases between. Germline V lookup: CDR1 SGHNT, CDR2 YYREEE (reference sequence). This CDR3 comprises 16 residues. CDR3 DNA sequence: TGTGCCAGCAGCTTGGCCGGGCAATTAGGCCCAGATACGCAGTATTTT. The encoded protein is CASSLAGQLGPDTQYF.

This clone was recorded a few times. The chain is built from TRBV9 and TRBJ1-1, with D perhaps matching TRBD1 (5 bases). The CDR3 is made up of 15 amino acids. The V end lost 4 bases, the J end lost 4 bases, and 17 bases lay between the germline ends. Germline loops: CDR1 SGDLS, CDR2 YYNGEE. The CDR3 nucleotides read TGTGCCAGCAGCTCACGAGCTGGGGGGAGCACTGAAGCTTTCTTT. Translated: CASSSRAGGSTEAFF. Variable domain in full (rest from reference TRBV9 and TRBJ1-1): DSGVTQTPKHLITATGQRVTLRCSPRSGDLSVYWYQQSLDQGLQFLIQYYNGEERAKGNILERFSAQQFPDLHSELNLSSLELGDSALYFCASSSRAGGSTEAFFGQGTRLTVV.

In DNA form, the CDR3 reads TGCGCCAGCAGCCAAGTTGGGCAGGTCGAATCCGAGCAGTACTTC. Protein product: CASSQVGQVESEQYF. The rearrangement joins TRBV4-1 to TRBJ2-7; D remains ambiguous. Germline CDR1 is MGHRA and CDR2 is YSYEKL. CDR3 length equals 15 residues. The V gene lost 1 base and the J gene lost 6 bases, with 16 bases spanning the gap.

The genes are TRBV6-5 and TRBJ2-4; D may be TRBD2 (5 bases). Trimming took off 5 bases at V and 5 bases at J, with 10 bases between the two ends. Germline V gene lookup returns CDR1 MNHEY and CDR2 SVGAGI. The CDR3 is 13 residues long. DNA of the CDR3: TGTGCCAGCAGTAGTGGTAGCGAAAACATTCAGTACTTC. This codes for CASSSGSENIQYF.

The chain combines TRBV7-9 with TRBJ1-1; weak D call: TRBD1 (6 bases). Trimming pared 7 bases from V and 6 bases from J, leaving 24 bases between. Germline V gene sequence: CDR1 SEHNR, CDR2 FQNEAQ (reference sequence). The CDR3 consists of 16 residues. CDR3 loop: CASTRGRGSGGAEAFF. CDR3 bases: TGTGCCAGCACCCGTGGCAGGGGTTCTGGTGGCGCTGAAGCTTTCTTT.

In this sample, this clone turned up once. The chain joins TRBV4-3 to TRBJ1-4; a possible D gene is TRBD1 (6 bases). The CDR3 consists of 17 residues. Trimming left V 0 bases short and J 5 bases short, with 16 bases between. Germline V gives CDR1 LGHNA, CDR2 YSLEER. This chain's CDR3 is CASSQDQGRIGNEKLFF. The CDR3 DNA sequence: TGCGCCAGCAGCCAAGATCAGGGGAGGATAGGCAATGAAAAACTGTTTTTT.

This clone was seen once. This chain connects TRBV27 to TRBJ2-3; TRBD1 is a possible D gene (6 bases). With 7 bases removed from V and 2 bases from J, the gap between germline ends came to 22 bases. CDR1 is MNHEY and CDR2 is SMNVEV in the germline V gene (reference sequence). The CDR3 runs to 17 residues. The CDR3 coding sequence is TGTGCCAGCACCCCCCCCGGGGCAGGGGAGATCACAGATACGCAGTATTTT. Translating it yields CASTPPGAGEITDTQYF.

Remarks on this clone: Other DNA sequences in the sample encode the same CDR3. The J gene is TRBJ1-2, the V gene TRBV20-1, with D uncertain. Germline CDR1 DFQATT, CDR2 SNEGSKA (reference sequence). The length of the CDR3 is 8 residues. Trimming took 7 bases from V and 5 from J, leaving 2 bases between them. CDR3 sequence (DNA): TGCAGTGGGTATGGCTACACCTTC. It codes for CSGYGYTF.

This chain links TRBV18 with TRBJ2-2; 7 bases map to TRBD1. Looked up from germline, CDR1 is KGHSH and CDR2 is LQKENI. Trimming cost V 3 bases and J 7 bases; bases outside gene matches: 8. CDR3 length: 15 residues. CDR3 region: CASSPVGQDHGELFF. The CDR3 nucleotides read TGTGCCAGCTCACCTGTCGGACAGGACCACGGGGAGCTGTTTTTT.

This chain uses TRBV14 with TRBJ1-1; no firm D call. The CDR3 consists of 15 residues. CDR1 and CDR2 (germline): SGHDN, FVKESK. With 2 bases removed from V and 1 base from J, the gap between germline ends came to 11 bases. CDR3 nucleotide sequence: TGTGCCAGCAGCCAACCGGGAGGAGGGAACACTGAAGCTTTCTTT. It specifies CASSQPGGGNTEAFF.

The chain uses TRBV19 and TRBJ1-1; the D gene is possibly TRBD1 (5 bases). Germline CDR1 is LNHDA and CDR2 is SQIVND (reference sequence). The CDR3 is made up of 16 amino acids. V lost 5 bases and J lost 1, with 17 bases in between. The CDR3, as DNA: TGTGCCAGTAGTTTCGACCCTAGGGGTAAGAACACTGAAGCTTTCTTT. Its translation: CASSFDPRGKNTEAFF.

The chain carries TRBV24-1 and TRBJ1-5, with 9 bases lining up with TRBD1. The CDR3 covers 13 residues. V gave up 9 bases and J gave up 6 bases; unmatched junction bases: 5. Germline assignment: CDR1 KGHDR and CDR2 SFDVKD. The CDR3 coding sequence is TGTGCCACCGGGGGACAGGGCCTTCAGCCCCAGCATTTT. Translating it yields CATGGQGLQPQHF.

The chain joins TRBV15 to TRBJ1-1; TRBD1 aligns across 8 bases. Germline V CDR1 and CDR2: LNHNV, YYDKDF (reference sequence). V lost 1 base, J lost 6 bases, and 10 bases stayed unmatched. This CDR3 comprises 16 residues. DNA for the CDR3: TGTGCCACCAGCAGAGGGCTTGGACAGGGTCGGGCTGAAGCTTTCTTT. This translates into CATSRGLGQGRAEAFF.